These 22 T cell receptor beta chains originate from one sample sequenced in a study of cytomegalovirus exposure and HLA in healthy donors. PCR used 60 Vbeta primers and 13 Jbeta primers. Only in-frame clones appear in the TCRdb table, and some are missing; sequencing was by immunoSEQ multiplex PCR. This repertoire shows about 150,000 clones, approximately 70% found once; its top ten account for roughly 1.9%. Source material: PBMCs. The receptors here all came from a woman in her sixties in good health and CMV-seropositive.

With regard to this clone: One end of the junction does not line up with germline, which may come from a read error. This sequence joins TRBV29-1 and TRBJ1-2; 7 nucleotides line up with TRBD1. CDR1 and CDR2 from the germline V gene are SQVTM and ANQGSEA. CDR3 length: 13 amino acids. The DNA of the CDR3 is TGCAGCGTTGGACAGGGACTTAACTATGGCTACATCTTC. The encoded protein is CSVGQGLNYGYIF.

This chain links TRBV7-9 with TRBJ2-1; 7 positions agree with TRBD1. The germline V gene has CDR1 SEHNR and CDR2 FQNEAQ (reference sequence). The length of the CDR3 is 15 residues. Trimming removed 4 bases from V and 4 bases from J; junction bases left unmatched: 7. CDR3 DNA: TGTGCCAGCAGCTCTAGAGGGGGCGCGTACAATGAGCAGTTCTTC. Translated, it gives CASSSRGGAYNEQFF.

The chain employs TRBV18 and TRBJ1-5; 7 bases agree with TRBD1. Germline CDR1 KGHSH, CDR2 LQKENI. The CDR3 runs 14 residues. Trimming took 4 bases from V and 9 from J; bases not matched to a gene: 9. CDR3 loop: CASSLDRVGGPQHF. The CDR3 DNA is TGTGCCAGCTCACTCGACAGGGTCGGGGGGCCCCAGCATTTT.

This rearrangement joins TRBV6-1 to TRBJ1-1; 7 nucleotides align to TRBD1. The V segment lost 8 bases and the J segment 0 bases; nucleotides outside the gene matches: 9. The CDR3 loop spans 15 amino acids. CDR1 MNHNS and CDR2 SASEGT come from the germline V gene. CDR3 protein: CASRTGQALNTEAFF. As DNA, the CDR3 is TGTGCCAGCCGAACCGGACAGGCTTTGAACACTGAAGCTTTCTTT.

In its sample, this clone was seen a few times. The chain carries TRBV6-1 and TRBJ1-1, with TRBD1 as a possible D gene (5 bases). The CDR3 has 14 amino acids. The germline V gene has CDR1 MNHNS and CDR2 SASEGT. The V end lost 6 bases, the J end lost 1 base, and 12 bases lay between the germline ends. The CDR3 here is CASSLMDKNTEAFF. CDR3 in DNA: TGTGCCAGCAGCCTAATGGACAAGAACACTGAAGCTTTCTTT.

The V gene is TRBV2, the J gene TRBJ1-1; D uncertain. The CDR3 totals 13 residues. The V end was cut by 6 bases, the J end by 3 bases, with 11 bases between. Per the germline V gene, CDR1 is SNHLY and CDR2 is FYNNEI. CDR3 in DNA: TGTGCCAGCAGGCGGGAGAAGGACACTGAAGCTTTCTTT. Translated: CASRREKDTEAFF.

This clone was detected once. CDR3 nucleotide sequence: TGCAGCGTAGGGGCTTCACTGTCGGGTGGCGGCGATGAGCAGTTCTTC. Translation gives CSVGASLSGGGDEQFF. V is TRBV29-1 and J is TRBJ2-1; D is perhaps TRBD1 (5 bases). Trimming cost V 6 bases and J 8 bases, with 26 bases left between them. Germline loops: CDR1 SQVTM, CDR2 ANQGSEA. The CDR3 spans 16 residues.

The J gene is TRBJ1-1, the V gene TRBV2; the match to TRBD1 covers 10 bases. The CDR3 consists of 15 residues. Per germline, CDR1 SNHLY and CDR2 FYNNEI. V lost 7 bases and J lost 4; bases outside the gene matches: 9. The CDR3 loop reads CASTTTGGKGTEAFF. For the CDR3, the DNA is TGTGCCAGCACCACGACAGGGGGCAAAGGCACTGAAGCTTTCTTT.

The CDR3, as DNA: TGTGCCAGCAGCTTGGCCGGGCTAGCGCTGTCGTTCTTC. Translating it yields CASSLAGLALSFF. V and J are TRBV5-4 and TRBJ2-1; perhaps TRBD2 as D (6 bases). V lost 0 bases and J lost 15, with 16 bases in between. CDR3 size: 13 residues. Germline V gene lookup returns CDR1 SGHNT and CDR2 YYREEE (reference sequence). Drawing the rest from reference TRBV5-4 and TRBJ2-1, the complete variable domain is ETGVTQSPTHLIKTRGQQVTLRCSSQSGHNTVSWYQQALGQGPQFIFQYYREEENGRGNFPPRFSGLQFPNYSSELNVNALELDDSALYLCASSLAGLALSFFGPGTRLTVL.

CDR3 amino acids: CASSPALANEKLFF. The DNA for the CDR3 is TGTGCCAGCAGTCCCGCCCTGGCAAATGAAAAACTGTTTTTT. The V call is TRBV28, the J call TRBJ1-4; no clear D. Trimming took off 5 bases at V and 5 bases at J, with 12 bases between the two ends. CDR3 length: 14 amino acids. Germline V gene data show CDR1 as MDHEN and CDR2 as SYDVKM.

CDR3 in DNA: TGTGCCAGCAGTACCCTCCGTCTAGCGGGAGGTCAGACAGATACGCAGTATTTT. It specifies CASSTLRLAGGQTDTQYF. This chain joins TRBV27 and TRBJ2-3, with TRBD2 matching 11 bases. J gave up 3 bases and V 5 bases, and 13 bases lay outside the gene matches. Germline CDR1 reads MNHEY; CDR2 reads SMNVEV (reference sequence). CDR3 length equals 18 residues.

The chain has TRBV19 and TRBJ1-5, with D possibly TRBD1 on 5 matching bases. V shed 2 bases and J shed 3 bases, with 23 bases lying between them. The CDR3 totals 19 residues. Germline V gene data show CDR1 as LNHDA and CDR2 as SQIVND (reference sequence). CDR3 DNA: TGTGCCAGTAGTATAACTGCCCGTTGGGTCCAGGGCAACAATCAGCCCCAGCATTTT. Its protein is CASSITARWVQGNNQPQHF.

As for this clone: At the DNA level, this CDR3 is encoded by other sequences in the same sample as well. This rearrangement joins TRBV6-1 to TRBJ2-2; 9 nucleotides match TRBD1. Germline V gene sequence: CDR1 MNHNS, CDR2 SASEGT. Germline trimming cut 1 base from V and 6 bases from J; bases unmatched to any gene: 3. The CDR3 covers 15 residues. In DNA, the CDR3 is TGTGCCAGCAGTGAAGTGACAGGGGGAGCCGGGGAGCTGTTTTTT. As protein: CASSEVTGGAGELFF.

This chain links TRBV5-6 with TRBJ2-7; 7 bases map to TRBD1. The CDR3 contains 14 residues. The ends lost 4 bases at V and 6 bases at J; junction bases unmatched: 10. Germline V lookup: CDR1 SGHDT, CDR2 YYEEEE. The CDR3 here is CASSMTGSLLEQYF. The CDR3, as DNA: TGTGCCAGCAGCATGACAGGGTCCTTACTCGAGCAGTACTTC. Variable domain in full (rest from reference TRBV5-6 and TRBJ2-7): DAGVTQSPTHLIKTRGQQVTLRCSPKSGHDTVSWYQQALGQGPQFIFQYYEEEERQRGNFPDRFSGHQFPNYSSELNVNALLLGDSALYLCASSMTGSLLEQYFGPGTRLTVT.

This chain connects TRBV2 to TRBJ1-3, with TRBD1 matching 10 bases. CDR1 SNHLY and CDR2 FYNNEI come from the germline V gene. Trimming cost V 4 bases and J 2 bases; bases outside gene matches: 2. The length of the CDR3 is 15 residues. The CDR3 DNA sequence: TGTGCCAGCAGTGGGGGGACAGGGGCTGGAAACACCATATATTTT. It translates to CASSGGTGAGNTIYF.

The chain uses TRBV28 and TRBJ1-2; D may be TRBD1 (6 bases). Between the trimmed V and J ends, which lost 10 bases and 0 bases, there was a span of 24 bases. The length of the CDR3 is 17 residues. Germline assignment: CDR1 MDHEN and CDR2 SYDVKM. The CDR3 protein is CATLGAQLWEANYGYTF. Written as DNA, the CDR3 is TGTGCCACCTTGGGGGCACAGCTTTGGGAAGCTAACTATGGCTACACCTTC.

V is TRBV9 and J is TRBJ1-1; D is uncertain. Between the trimmed V and J ends, which lost 4 bases and 4 bases, there was a span of 17 bases. Per germline, CDR1 SGDLS and CDR2 YYNGEE. The CDR3 is made up of 15 amino acids. This CDR3 is CASSPSRGPSTEAFF. DNA of the CDR3: TGTGCCAGCAGCCCCTCTCGAGGTCCGAGCACTGAAGCTTTCTTT. Together with reference TRBV9 and TRBJ1-1, the CDR3 gives the full variable domain: DSGVTQTPKHLITATGQRVTLRCSPRSGDLSVYWYQQSLDQGLQFLIQYYNGEERAKGNILERFSAQQFPDLHSELNLSSLELGDSALYFCASSPSRGPSTEAFFGQGTRLTVV.

The chain couples TRBV7-9 to TRBJ1-1, with TRBD1 matching 8 bases. The CDR3 has 12 residues. With V trimmed by 1 base and J by 13 bases, 5 bases remained unmatched. Germline-derived CDR1 and CDR2 are SEHNR and FQNEAQ (reference sequence). The CDR3 loop reads CASSLDRGMVFF. The CDR3 coding sequence is TGTGCCAGCAGCTTAGACAGGGGGATGGTTTTCTTT.

This chain connects TRBV6-5 to TRBJ1-1; 7 bases are shared with TRBD1. Germline V gene sequence: CDR1 MNHEY, CDR2 SVGAGI. This CDR3 has 13 residues. Germline trimming cut 4 bases from V and 6 bases from J; bases unmatched to any gene: 5. CDR3 protein: CASSSRQGAEAFF. Written as DNA, the CDR3 is TGTGCCAGCAGTTCCCGACAGGGAGCTGAAGCTTTCTTT.

The table lists this clone with a count of one. This sequence joins TRBV6-6 and TRBJ1-1; perhaps TRBD1 as D (6 bases). V lost 4 bases and J 4 bases, leaving 10 bases between the germline ends. Germline V gene lookup returns CDR1 MNHNY and CDR2 SVGAGI (reference sequence). The CDR3 runs 13 residues. The CDR3 bases are TGTGCCAGCAGTTCAGGGGTATTCACTGAAGCTTTCTTT. This gives the protein CASSSGVFTEAFF.

CDR3 bases: TGTGCCAGCAGCTTAGATGGGGCAGGGGCGCGCGAAGCTTTCTTT. Protein product: CASSLDGAGAREAFF. V and J are TRBV11-2 and TRBJ1-1; D is perhaps TRBD1 (6 bases). CDR3 length equals 15 residues. CDR1 and CDR2 from the germline V gene are SGHAT and FQNNGV. The ends were cut back, 0 bases at V and 8 bases at J, with 16 bases in the middle.

The rearrangement links TRBV4-2 to TRBJ2-5; D is perhaps TRBD2 (6 bases). Trimming stripped 0 bases from V and 6 bases from J, with 14 bases between. CDR3 size: 15 residues. CDR1 is LGHNA, CDR2 YNFKEQ, per germline. The CDR3 spells CASSQDHGRRQTQYF. As DNA, the CDR3 is TGTGCCAGCAGCCAAGATCACGGGAGACGCCAGACCCAGTACTTC.